Described below is a single T cell receptor (beta chain) sequence and its context. This clone was observed a few times. Its antigen is not yet known. Base qualities are missing; no much larger clone stands one base away. The data originate from a study of beta chain features in type 1 diabetes (dated by TCRdb to 2017 to 2018). Study-level background: Patients and healthy donors did not differ in mean age, gender distribution, total cell number or subset yield. A total of roughly 100 million sorted cells were examined across all samples, and RNA yield correlated strongly with the number of cells per subset. The study compared TCRB repertoires of sorted circulating CD4+ T cell subsets between recently diagnosed type 1 diabetes patients and matched healthy donors. Naive and central memory subsets were obtained from all 30 or so donors, but regulatory and stem cell-like memory subsets were isolated from only 8 patients and roughly eight healthy donors.

A single peripheral blood draw of about 116 mL on average was collected from each donor into heparinised tubes. Using a panel that included CD45RO, CCR7, CD25, CD127, CD95 and CD27, naive, central memory, regulatory and stem cell-like memory CD4+ T cells were sorted on a BD FACSAria II. All sorted populations exceeded 98% purity. PBMCs were isolated right away by Lymphoprep density gradient centrifugation and were stained directly, without culture. Samples were stained and sorted in pairs, with one healthy donor and one patient per experiment, so that batch effects were minimized. The entire isolated RNA was reverse transcribed using the High Capacity cDNA Reverse Transcription Kit, and thus expressed TCRB transcripts were sequenced. Deep immunoSEQ sequencing was applied to naive, central memory and regulatory T cell samples, giving an average of roughly 3.6 million total reads per sample. Sorted cells were lysed in RLT buffer and RNA was extracted with DNase-treated RNeasy Micro or Mini kits, depending on cell number. Each cell subset was processed on its own to prevent cross-contamination, while patient and healthy donor samples were processed together. Using the immunoSEQ multiplex PCR, TCRB sequences were amplified from cDNA into 87-bp fragments spanning the CDR3 region. The amplicons were sequenced using the Illumina HiSeq platform. Turning to the authors' computational methods: Synthetic template baselines were used to correct PCR bias computationally, reads within Hamming distance 2 were collapsed, and singletons that could not be merged were discarded. Reads were aligned against IMGT so that V, D and J genes, CDR3 length and insertions or deletions at six rearrangement sites could be assigned. Clonotype counts were normalized to sorted cell number within each subset before computing true diversity and Gini coefficients with the tcR R package. The overlap coefficient, calculated on TCRB nucleotide sequences, was used to quantify repertoire sharing. As a proxy for the pre-selection repertoire, out-of-frame TCRB sequences from naive cells were analyzed. Not all clones reach the TCRdb copy of this immuneACCESS table, which keeps in-frame sequences only. Checked studies attribute under half of the gap to unresolved V genes and leave the rest unexplained. The DNA was the basis for D and trimming; V, J and clone size are from that table. Present in this sample are about 250,000 clones, 11% of which were seen just once. The ten largest account for around 0.018% of the sample.

The germline V gene (reference sequence) provides CDR1 SEHNR and CDR2 FQNEAQ. Trimming removed 4 bases from V and 9 bases from J; the gene matches leave 5 bases unexplained. The CDR3, cysteine through phenylalanine, is 13 amino acids long. CDR3 DNA only is kept here, 39 bases in frame from base 1. Paper-wide results and their limitations: PCR may preferentially amplify shorter templates, but because patient and control samples were amplified and corrected together, any resulting skew would affect both groups equally. Because cDNA rather than genomic DNA was sequenced, highly expressing activated cells could have been over-represented, although no difference in activation and CD3 levels was found between groups. Naive, central memory and regulatory TCRB repertoires appeared to be more alike among patients than among healthy donors. Because the HLA sub-analyses included only small numbers of individuals, any influence of HLA type on TCRB rearrangement was left unresolved. At VDJ recombination sites, type 1 diabetes patients had fewer insertions and more deleted nucleotides, which implies abnormalities in thymic rearrangement. Type 1 diabetes patients showed a moderate but significant shortening of TCRB CDR3 length in all four CD4+ subsets.

The chain joins TRBV7-9 to TRBJ2-1, and TRBD2 matches 8 of the central bases. The TCR was taken from a man aged 25-40 years with type 1 diabetes. Material for sequencing was naive CD4+ T cells from blood. The cell subset or site label, read with the paper, signifies: true naive CD4+ T cells. The bases read TGTGCCAGCAGCTCCGGGACTAGGTTTGAGCAGTTCTTC. Its protein product is CASSSGTRFEQFF.